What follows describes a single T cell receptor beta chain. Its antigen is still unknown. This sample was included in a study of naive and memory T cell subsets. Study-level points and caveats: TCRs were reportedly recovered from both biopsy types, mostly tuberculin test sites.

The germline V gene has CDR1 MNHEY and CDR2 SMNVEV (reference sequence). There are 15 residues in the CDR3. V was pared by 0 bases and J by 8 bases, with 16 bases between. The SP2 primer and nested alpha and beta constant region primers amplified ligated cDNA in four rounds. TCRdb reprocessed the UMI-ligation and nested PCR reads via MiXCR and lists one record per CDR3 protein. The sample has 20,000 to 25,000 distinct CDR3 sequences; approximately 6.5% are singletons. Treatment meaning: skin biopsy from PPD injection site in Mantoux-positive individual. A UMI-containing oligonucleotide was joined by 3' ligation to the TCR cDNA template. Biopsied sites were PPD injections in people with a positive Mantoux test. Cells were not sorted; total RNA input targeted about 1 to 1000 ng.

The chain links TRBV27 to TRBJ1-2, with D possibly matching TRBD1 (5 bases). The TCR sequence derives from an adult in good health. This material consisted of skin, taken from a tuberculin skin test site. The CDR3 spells CASSLSSSGLSGYTF. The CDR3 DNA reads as TGTGCCAGCAGTTTATCCAGCTCAGGGCTGTCGGGCTACACCTTC.